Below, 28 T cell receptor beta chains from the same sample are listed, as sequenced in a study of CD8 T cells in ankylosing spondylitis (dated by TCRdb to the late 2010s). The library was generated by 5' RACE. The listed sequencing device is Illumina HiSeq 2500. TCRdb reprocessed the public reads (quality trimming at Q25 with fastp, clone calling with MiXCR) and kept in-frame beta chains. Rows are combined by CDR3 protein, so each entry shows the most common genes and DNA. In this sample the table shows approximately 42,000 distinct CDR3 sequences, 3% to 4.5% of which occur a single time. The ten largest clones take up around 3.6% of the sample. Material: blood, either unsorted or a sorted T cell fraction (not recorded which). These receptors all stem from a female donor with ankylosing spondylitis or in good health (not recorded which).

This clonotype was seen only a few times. Here the CDR3 DNA reads TGTGCCTCCCGGGCCGTCCCAGAGACCCAGTACTTC. Its translation: CASRAVPETQYF. The V and J genes are TRBV21-1 and TRBJ2-5; the table gives TRBD1 as D, unverified against the DNA. TRBV21-1 is flagged as a pseudogene. CDR3 length: 12 residues.

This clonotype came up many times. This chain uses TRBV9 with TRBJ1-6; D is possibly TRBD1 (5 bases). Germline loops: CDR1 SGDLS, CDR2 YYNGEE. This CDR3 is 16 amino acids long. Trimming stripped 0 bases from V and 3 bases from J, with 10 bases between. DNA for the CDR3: TGTGCCAGCAGCGTAGGGCAGGGAGGCTATAATTCACCCCTCCACTTT. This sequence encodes CASSVGQGGYNSPLHF.

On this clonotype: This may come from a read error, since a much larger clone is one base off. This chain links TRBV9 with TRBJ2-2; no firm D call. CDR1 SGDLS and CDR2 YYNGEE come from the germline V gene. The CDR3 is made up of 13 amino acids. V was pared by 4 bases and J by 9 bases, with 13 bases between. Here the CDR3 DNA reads TGTGCCAGCAGCCGCCTTCTGACCCGGGAGCTGTTTTTT. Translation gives CASSRLLTRELFF.

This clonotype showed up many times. CDR3 in DNA: TGTGCCAGCAGCCACGGGACTAGGAACACCGGGGAGCTGTTTTTT. It is translated as CASSHGTRNTGELFF. This chain links TRBV9 with TRBJ2-2; 8 nucleotides agree with TRBD2. The CDR3 runs to 15 residues. The V and J ends lost 4 bases and 1 base, in that order; junction bases with no gene match: 3. Germline V gene data show CDR1 as SGDLS and CDR2 as YYNGEE.

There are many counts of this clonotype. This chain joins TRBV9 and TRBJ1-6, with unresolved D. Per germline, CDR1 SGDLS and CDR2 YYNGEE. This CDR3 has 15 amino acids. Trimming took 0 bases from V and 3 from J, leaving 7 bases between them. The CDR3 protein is CASSVGPDYNSPLHF. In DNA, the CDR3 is TGTGCCAGCAGCGTAGGCCCCGACTATAATTCACCCCTCCACTTT. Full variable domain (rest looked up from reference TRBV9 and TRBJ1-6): DSGVTQTPKHLITATGQRVTLRCSPRSGDLSVYWYQQSLDQGLQFLIQYYNGEERAKGNILERFSAQQFPDLHSELNLSSLELGDSALYFCASSVGPDYNSPLHFGNGTRLTVT.

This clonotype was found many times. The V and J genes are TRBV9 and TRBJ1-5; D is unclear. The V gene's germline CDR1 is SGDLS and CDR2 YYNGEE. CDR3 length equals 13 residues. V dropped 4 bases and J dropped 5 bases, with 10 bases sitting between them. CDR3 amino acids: CASSPGSDQPQHF. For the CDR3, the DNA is TGTGCCAGCAGCCCCGGATCGGATCAGCCCCAGCATTTT.

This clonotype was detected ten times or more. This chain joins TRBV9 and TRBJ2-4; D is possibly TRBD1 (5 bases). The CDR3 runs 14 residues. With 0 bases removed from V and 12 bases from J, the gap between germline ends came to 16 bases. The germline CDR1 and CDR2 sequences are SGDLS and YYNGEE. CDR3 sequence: CASSVASMTANQYF. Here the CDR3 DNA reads TGTGCCAGCAGCGTAGCTAGTATGACAGCTAATCAGTACTTC. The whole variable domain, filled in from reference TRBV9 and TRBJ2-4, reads DSGVTQTPKHLITATGQRVTLRCSPRSGDLSVYWYQQSLDQGLQFLIQYYNGEERAKGNILERFSAQQFPDLHSELNLSSLELGDSALYFCASSVASMTANQYFGAGTRLSVL.

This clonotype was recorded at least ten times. CDR3 amino acids: CASSVEGRGPHTEAFF. The DNA of the CDR3 is TGTGCCAGCAGCGTAGAAGGCAGGGGACCCCACACTGAAGCTTTCTTT. The chain carries TRBV9 and TRBJ1-1; D perhaps matches TRBD1 (6 bases). Germline CDR1 SGDLS, CDR2 YYNGEE. The ends were cut back, 0 bases at V and 3 bases at J, with 15 bases in the middle. CDR3 size: 16 residues.

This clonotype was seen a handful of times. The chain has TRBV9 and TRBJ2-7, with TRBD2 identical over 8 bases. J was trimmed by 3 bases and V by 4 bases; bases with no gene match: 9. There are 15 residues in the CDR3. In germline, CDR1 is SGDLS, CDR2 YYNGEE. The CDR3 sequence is CASSPGGIGLYEQYF. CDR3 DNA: TGTGCCAGCAGCCCGGGGGGGATCGGTCTCTACGAGCAGTACTTC.

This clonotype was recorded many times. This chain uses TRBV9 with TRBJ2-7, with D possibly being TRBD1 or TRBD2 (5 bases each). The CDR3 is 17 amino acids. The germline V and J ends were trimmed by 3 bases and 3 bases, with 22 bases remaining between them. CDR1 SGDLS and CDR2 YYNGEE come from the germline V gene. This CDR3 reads CASSGAWGSPQNYEQYF. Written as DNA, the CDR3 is TGTGCCAGCAGCGGAGCTTGGGGGTCCCCCCAAAACTACGAGCAGTACTTC.

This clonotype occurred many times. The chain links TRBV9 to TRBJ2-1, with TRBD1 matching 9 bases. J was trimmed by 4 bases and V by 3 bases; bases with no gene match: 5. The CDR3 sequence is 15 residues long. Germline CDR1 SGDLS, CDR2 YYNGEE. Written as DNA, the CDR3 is TGTGCCAGCAGCGCCGGGACAGGGCTATACAATGAGCAGTTCTTC. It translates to CASSAGTGLYNEQFF. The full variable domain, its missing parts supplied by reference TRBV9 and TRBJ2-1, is DSGVTQTPKHLITATGQRVTLRCSPRSGDLSVYWYQQSLDQGLQFLIQYYNGEERAKGNILERFSAQQFPDLHSELNLSSLELGDSALYFCASSAGTGLYNEQFFGPGTRLTVL.

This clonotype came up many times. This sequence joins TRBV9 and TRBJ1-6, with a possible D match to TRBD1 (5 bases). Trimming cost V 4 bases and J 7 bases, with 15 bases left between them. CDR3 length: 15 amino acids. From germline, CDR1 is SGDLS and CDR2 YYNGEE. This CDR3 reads CASSLVGETNSPLHF. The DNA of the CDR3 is TGTGCCAGCAGCCTAGTAGGGGAGACAAATTCACCCCTCCACTTT.

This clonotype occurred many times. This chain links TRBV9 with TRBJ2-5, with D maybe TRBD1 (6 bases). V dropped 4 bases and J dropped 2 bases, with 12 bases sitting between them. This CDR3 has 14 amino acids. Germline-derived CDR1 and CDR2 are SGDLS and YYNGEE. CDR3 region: CASSYQTGQETQYF. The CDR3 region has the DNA TGTGCCAGCAGCTATCAGACAGGACAAGAGACCCAGTACTTC. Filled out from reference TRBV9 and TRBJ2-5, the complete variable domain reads DSGVTQTPKHLITATGQRVTLRCSPRSGDLSVYWYQQSLDQGLQFLIQYYNGEERAKGNILERFSAQQFPDLHSELNLSSLELGDSALYFCASSYQTGQETQYFGPGTRLLVL.

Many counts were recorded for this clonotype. CDR3 loop: CASSIDGDTQYF. The CDR3 coding sequence is TGTGCCAGCAGCATAGACGGGGATACGCAGTATTTT. The chain uses TRBV9 and TRBJ2-3; D ambiguous. Trimming took off 4 bases at V and 6 bases at J, with 9 bases between the two ends. Per germline, CDR1 SGDLS and CDR2 YYNGEE. The CDR3 sequence is 12 residues long.

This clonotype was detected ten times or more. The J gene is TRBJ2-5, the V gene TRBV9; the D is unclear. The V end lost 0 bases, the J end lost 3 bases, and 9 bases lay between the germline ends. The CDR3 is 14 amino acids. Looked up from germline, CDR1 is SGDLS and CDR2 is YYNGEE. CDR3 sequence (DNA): TGTGCCAGCAGCGTAGATACCCGGAAAGAGACCCAGTACTTC. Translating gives CASSVDTRKETQYF.

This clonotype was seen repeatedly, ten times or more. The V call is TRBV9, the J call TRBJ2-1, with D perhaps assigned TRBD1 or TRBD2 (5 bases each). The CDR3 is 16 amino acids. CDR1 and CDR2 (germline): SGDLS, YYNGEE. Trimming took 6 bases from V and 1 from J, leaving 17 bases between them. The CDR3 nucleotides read TGTGCCAGCAAGAGGGGCTCAGAGAGTTCCTACAATGAGCAGTTCTTC. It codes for CASKRGSESSYNEQFF.

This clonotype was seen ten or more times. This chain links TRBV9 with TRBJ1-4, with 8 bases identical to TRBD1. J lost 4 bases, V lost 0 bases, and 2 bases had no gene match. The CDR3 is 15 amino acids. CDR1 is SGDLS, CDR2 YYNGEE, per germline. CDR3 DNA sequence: TGTGCCAGCAGCGTAGGAGGACAGGGTAATGAAAAACTGTTTTTT. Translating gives CASSVGGQGNEKLFF.

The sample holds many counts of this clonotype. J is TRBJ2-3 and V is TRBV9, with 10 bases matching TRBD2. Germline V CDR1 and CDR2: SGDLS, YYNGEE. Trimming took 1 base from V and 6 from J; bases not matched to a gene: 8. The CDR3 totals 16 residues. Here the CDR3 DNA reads TGTGCCAGCAGCGTAACAGCGGGGGGGCCCGATGATACGCAGTATTTT. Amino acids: CASSVTAGGPDDTQYF.

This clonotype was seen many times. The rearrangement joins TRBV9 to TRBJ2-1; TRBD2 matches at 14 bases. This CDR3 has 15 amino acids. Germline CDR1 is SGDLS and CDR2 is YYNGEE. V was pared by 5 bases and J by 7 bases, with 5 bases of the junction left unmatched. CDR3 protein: CASSGTSGGWNEQFF. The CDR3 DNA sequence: TGTGCCAGCAGTGGGACTAGCGGGGGTTGGAATGAGCAGTTCTTC.

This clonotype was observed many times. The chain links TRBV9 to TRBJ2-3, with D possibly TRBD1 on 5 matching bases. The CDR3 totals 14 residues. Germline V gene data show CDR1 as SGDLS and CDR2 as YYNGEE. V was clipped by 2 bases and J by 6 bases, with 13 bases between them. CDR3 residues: CASSVQGREDTQYF. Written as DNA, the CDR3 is TGTGCCAGCAGCGTCCAGGGTCGAGAGGATACGCAGTATTTT.

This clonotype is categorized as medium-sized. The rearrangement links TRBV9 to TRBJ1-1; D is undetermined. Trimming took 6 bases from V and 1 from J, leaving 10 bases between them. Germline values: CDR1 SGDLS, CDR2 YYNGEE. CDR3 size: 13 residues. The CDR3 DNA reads TGTGCCAGCAATTCCGGACGGAACACTGAAGCTTTCTTT. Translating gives CASNSGRNTEAFF.

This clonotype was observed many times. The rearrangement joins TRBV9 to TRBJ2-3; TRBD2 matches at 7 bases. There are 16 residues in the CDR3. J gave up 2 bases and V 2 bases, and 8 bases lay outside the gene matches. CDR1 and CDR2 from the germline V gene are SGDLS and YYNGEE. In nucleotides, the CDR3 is TGTGCCAGCAGCGTCACGGCGGGGACTACCACAGATACGCAGTATTTT. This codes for CASSVTAGTTTDTQYF. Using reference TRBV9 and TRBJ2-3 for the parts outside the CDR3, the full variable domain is DSGVTQTPKHLITATGQRVTLRCSPRSGDLSVYWYQQSLDQGLQFLIQYYNGEERAKGNILERFSAQQFPDLHSELNLSSLELGDSALYFCASSVTAGTTTDTQYFGPGTRLTVL.

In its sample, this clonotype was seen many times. CDR3 sequence: CASSPPGRLSEAFF. The CDR3 DNA sequence: TGTGCCAGCAGCCCACCGGGACGGCTTTCGGAGGCTTTCTTT. V usage is TRBV9 and J usage is TRBJ1-1; maybe TRBD1 (5 bases). The V gene lost 4 bases and the J gene lost 11 bases, with 21 bases spanning the gap. The CDR3 length is 14 residues. Germline CDR1 and CDR2: SGDLS and YYNGEE.

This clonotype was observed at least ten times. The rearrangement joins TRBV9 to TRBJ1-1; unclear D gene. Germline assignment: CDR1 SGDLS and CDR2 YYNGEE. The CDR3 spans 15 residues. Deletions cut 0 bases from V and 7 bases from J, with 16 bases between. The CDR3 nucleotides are TGTGCCAGCAGCGTAGAAGATACGGCCGTTGGTGAAGCTTTCTTT. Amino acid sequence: CASSVEDTAVGEAFF. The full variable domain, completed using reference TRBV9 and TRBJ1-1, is DSGVTQTPKHLITATGQRVTLRCSPRSGDLSVYWYQQSLDQGLQFLIQYYNGEERAKGNILERFSAQQFPDLHSELNLSSLELGDSALYFCASSVEDTAVGEAFFGQGTRLTVV.

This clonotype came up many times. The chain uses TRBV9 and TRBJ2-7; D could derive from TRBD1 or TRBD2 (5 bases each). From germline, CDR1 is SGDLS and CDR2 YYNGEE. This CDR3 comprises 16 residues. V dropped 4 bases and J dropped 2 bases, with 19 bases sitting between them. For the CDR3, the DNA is TGTGCCAGCAGCCCCCATTCAGGGCAGGGAGCCTACGAGCAGTACTTC. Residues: CASSPHSGQGAYEQYF.

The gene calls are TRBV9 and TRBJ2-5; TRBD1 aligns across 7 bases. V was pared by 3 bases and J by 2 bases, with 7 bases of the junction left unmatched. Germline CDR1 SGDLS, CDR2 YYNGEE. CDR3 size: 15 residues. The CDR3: CASSASGTAQETQYF. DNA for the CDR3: TGTGCCAGCAGCGCTTCCGGGACAGCACAAGAGACCCAGTACTTC.

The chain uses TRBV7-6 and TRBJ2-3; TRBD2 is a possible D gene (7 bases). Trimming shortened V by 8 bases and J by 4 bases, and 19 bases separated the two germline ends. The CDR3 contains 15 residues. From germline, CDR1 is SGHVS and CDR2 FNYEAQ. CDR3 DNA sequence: TGTGCCAGCCCCGGCGGGGGCGAACATCCAGATACGCAGTATTTT. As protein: CASPGGGEHPDTQYF.

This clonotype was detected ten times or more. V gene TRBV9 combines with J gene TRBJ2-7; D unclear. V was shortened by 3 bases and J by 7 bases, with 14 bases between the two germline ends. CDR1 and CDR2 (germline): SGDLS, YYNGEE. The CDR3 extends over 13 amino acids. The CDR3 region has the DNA TGTGCCAGCAGCGAACATCCTGCGCGGGAGCAGTACTTC. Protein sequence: CASSEHPAREQYF.